These 15 T cell receptor beta chains share one sample of origin, sequenced in a study of blood T cell repertoires in COVID-19. The protocol was immunoSEQ multiplex PCR, while the TCRdb copy is restricted to in-frame clones and leaves out a portion. Of a few hundred thousand clones in the sample, just over 85% were seen once. The sample taken for sequencing was peripheral blood. Receptors were obtained from a man in his fifties or sixties with acute or convalescent COVID-19.

The rearrangement links TRBV5-1 to TRBJ2-1, with TRBD1 as a possible D gene (5 bases). The ends were cut back, 0 bases at V and 5 bases at J, with 12 bases in the middle. Looked up from germline, CDR1 is SGHRS and CDR2 is YFSETQ. This CDR3 is built from 15 residues. CDR3 sequence (DNA): TGCGCCAGCAGCTTGGTCGCAGGGAACAACAATGAGCAGTTCTTC. Its protein product is CASSLVAGNNNEQFF.

V gene TRBV25-1 combines with J gene TRBJ2-1, with 14 bases aligning to TRBD2. This CDR3 comprises 14 residues. J lost 7 bases, V lost 8 bases, and 4 bases had no gene match. The germline CDR1 and CDR2 sequences are MGHDK and SYGVNS. The CDR3 sequence: CASLTSGGANEQFF. CDR3 in DNA: TGTGCCAGCCTGACTAGCGGGGGGGCGAATGAGCAGTTCTTC.

The V gene is TRBV5-1, the J gene TRBJ2-2, with 9 bases aligning to TRBD1. The CDR3 spans 16 residues. V gave up 4 bases and J gave up 5 bases; unmatched junction bases: 9. Germline CDR1 reads SGHRS; CDR2 reads YFSETQ. CDR3 sequence: CASSVNPQGATGELFF. In DNA form, the CDR3 reads TGCGCCAGCAGCGTAAACCCACAGGGGGCGACCGGGGAGCTGTTTTTT.

The genes are TRBV25-1 and TRBJ1-6; 8 bases match TRBD1. Germline V CDR1 and CDR2: MGHDK, SYGVNS. The CDR3 length is 15 residues. The V and J ends lost 4 bases and 6 bases, in that order; junction bases with no gene match: 5. The CDR3 spells CASSGSTGANSPLHF. Written as DNA, the CDR3 is TGTGCCAGCAGTGGTTCGACAGGGGCTAATTCACCCCTCCACTTT.

This clone has a handful of counts. This chain uses TRBV2 with TRBJ1-3; D gene uncertain. Per the germline V gene, CDR1 is SNHLY and CDR2 is FYNNEI. V lost 2 bases and J lost 0, with 11 bases in between. The CDR3 is made up of 16 amino acids. CDR3 sequence reads: CASSEYPGGSGNTIYF. CDR3 bases: TGTGCCAGCAGTGAATACCCCGGCGGCTCTGGAAACACCATATATTTT.

This sequence joins TRBV6-5 and TRBJ1-2, with 8 bases fitting TRBD1. The CDR3 extends over 14 amino acids. V lost 6 bases, J lost 1 base, and 4 bases stayed unmatched. The germline gives CDR1 MNHEY, CDR2 SVGAGI. CDR3 bases: TGTGCCAGCAGACGAGACAGGGGTAACTATGGCTACACCTTC. The encoded protein is CASRRDRGNYGYTF.

The rearrangement links TRBV19 to TRBJ2-3; possibly TRBD2 for D (5 bases). This CDR3 is built from 15 residues. Per the germline V gene, CDR1 is LNHDA and CDR2 is SQIVND (reference sequence). V lost 5 bases and J lost 0, with 12 bases in between. In DNA form, the CDR3 reads TGTGCCAGTAGTCCATGGACTTCTAGCACAGATACGCAGTATTTT. Translation: CASSPWTSSTDTQYF.

This rearrangement joins TRBV30 to TRBJ1-1; no clear D gene. V shed 1 base and J shed 4 bases, with 7 bases lying between them. The CDR3 extends over 12 amino acids. Germline CDR1 GTSNPN, CDR2 SVGIG (reference sequence). Here the CDR3 DNA reads TGTGCCTGGAGTGCCCGGAGCACTGAAGCTTTCTTT. Translation gives CAWSARSTEAFF.

V is TRBV18 and J is TRBJ1-4; possibly TRBD1 for D (6 bases). The germline V and J ends were trimmed by 1 base and 6 bases, with 12 bases remaining between them. This CDR3 region has 15 residues. Germline-derived CDR1 and CDR2 are KGHSH and LQKENI. The CDR3 DNA reads as TGTGCCAGCTCACCACGCGCAGGGGTTGATGAAAAACTGTTTTTT. Protein: CASSPRAGVDEKLFF.

The V gene is TRBV18, the J gene TRBJ1-2, with 8 bases that match TRBD1. The trim removed 6 bases at V and 8 bases at J, leaving 11 bases unmatched. The CDR3 runs to 14 residues. Germline-derived CDR1 and CDR2 are KGHSH and LQKENI. CDR3 in amino acids: CASSLGQGLGGYTF. DNA for the CDR3: TGTGCCAGCTCCCTTGGACAGGGATTAGGCGGCTACACCTTC.

This chain connects TRBV2 to TRBJ1-3; D might be TRBD1 (6 bases). Germline V CDR1 and CDR2: SNHLY, FYNNEI. The CDR3 loop spans 14 amino acids. V shed 4 bases and J shed 0 bases, with 7 bases lying between them. In nucleotides, the CDR3 is TGTGCCAGCAGTGCCAGGGGCTCTGGAAACACCATATATTTT. This codes for CASSARGSGNTIYF.

The rearrangement joins TRBV27 to TRBJ1-2, with a possible D match to TRBD1 (5 bases). The V gene lost 6 bases and the J gene lost 4 bases, with 18 bases spanning the gap. Germline values: CDR1 MNHEY, CDR2 SMNVEV (reference sequence). This CDR3 is 15 amino acids long. CDR3 amino acids: CASRRDGRIPYGYTF. The CDR3, as DNA: TGTGCCAGCAGGCGGGACGGACGGATTCCCTATGGCTACACCTTC.

V gene TRBV28 combines with J gene TRBJ1-2; 10 bases map to TRBD1. The CDR3 loop spans 16 amino acids. The J segment lost 4 bases and the V segment lost 6 bases, leaving 11 bases of the junction unmatched. Germline loops: CDR1 MDHEN, CDR2 SYDVKM. The CDR3: CASRSGTGAEGYGYTF. In nucleotides, the CDR3 is TGTGCCAGCAGGTCCGGGACAGGGGCTGAGGGCTATGGCTACACCTTC.

The table lists this clone with a count of one. This chain connects TRBV2 to TRBJ1-4; possibly TRBD1 for D (6 bases). Germline-derived CDR1 and CDR2 are SNHLY and FYNNEI. The CDR3 runs 17 residues. With 5 bases removed from V and 3 bases from J, the gap between germline ends came to 19 bases. CDR3 residues: CASSRDTSFVSNEKLFF. DNA for the CDR3: TGTGCCAGCAGTAGGGACACCAGTTTCGTTTCTAATGAAAAACTGTTTTTT. Variable domain in full (rest from reference TRBV2 and TRBJ1-4): EPEVTQTPSHQVTQMGQEVILRCVPISNHLYFYWYRQILGQKVEFLVSFYNNEISEKSEIFDDQFSVERPDGSNFTLKIRSTKLEDSAMYFCASSRDTSFVSNEKLFFGSGTQLSVL.

This sequence joins TRBV9 and TRBJ2-7, with 14 bases aligning to TRBD2. Germline V lookup: CDR1 SGDLS, CDR2 YYNGEE. CDR3 length: 15 residues. The ends lost 3 bases at V and 9 bases at J; junction bases unmatched: 8. The CDR3 is CASSGGTSGGDVQYF. The CDR3, as DNA: TGTGCCAGCAGCGGAGGGACTAGCGGGGGTGACGTGCAGTACTTC.